This paragraph reports one T cell receptor beta chain. Cohorts were determined from participant-reported clinical history. In the original processing: Scientists estimated how many nucleated cells there were by amplifying reference gene primers. The data were produced by immunoSEQ multiplex PCR, yet TCRdb's version contains in-frame clones alone and is incomplete. V and J calls and clone size are as listed in that table; D and trimming were resolved from the DNA. Of 250,000 or so clones in the sample, about nine tenths were seen once. Germline V gene sequence: CDR1 SGHNT, CDR2 YYREEE (reference sequence). This CDR3 spans 14 amino acids. With V trimmed by 2 bases and J by 10 bases, 4 bases remained unmatched. The sample is drawn from a study of blood T cell repertoires in COVID-19. Whole-study context: Sites in the United States, Italy and Spain provided acute and convalescent COVID-19 samples.

Sequenced sample: PBMCs or T cells enriched from blood (not recorded which). J is TRBJ1-6 and V is TRBV5-4; TRBD1 aligns across 9 bases. The TCR sequence derives from a woman under 30 who had recovered from COVID-19. CDR3 residues: CASSFTGGHSPLHF. The DNA for the CDR3 is TGTGCCAGCAGCTTTACAGGGGGCCACTCACCCCTCCACTTT.